This T cell receptor beta chain came from a study of T cell changes during pregnancy in multiple sclerosis (dated by TCRdb to about 2019). About the investigation overall: The study looked at changes in the T cell repertoire across pregnancy in women with multiple sclerosis.

In the germline V gene, CDR1 corresponds to MNHEY and CDR2 to SVGAGI. V is cut by 8 bases and J by 1 base, and the space between the germline ends is 14 bases. From the cysteine up to the phenylalanine, the CDR3 has a length of 14 residues. Only the CDR3 portion is preserved as DNA: 42 bases, with reading frame beginning at the first base. To note about this clone: Its antigen remains undetermined. Within one base of it there is no much larger clone, and no base qualities were kept.

Receptor libraries were prepared by the immunoSEQ multiplex PCR assay. TCRdb carries this immuneACCESS record with in-frame sequences only. Its versions omit some clonotypes, under half of them owing to an unresolved V gene in the studies checked, with the rest unexplained. Present in this sample are tens of thousands of clones, around nine tenths of which were seen just once. The ten largest make up 0.43% of the sample. The receptor was isolated from a female donor with multiple sclerosis, enrolled in a pregnancy study. Specimen: CD4+ T cells from peripheral blood mononuclear cells, collected before pregnancy. The rearranged chain carries TRBV6-5 and TRBJ1-2, and possibly TRBD1, on 6 matching bases. The DNA reads as follows: TGTGCCAGCGGCCGACAGGAGGTTAACTATGGCTACACCTTC. Its amino acids are CASGRQEVNYGYTF.